This TCR beta chain was captured by sequencing in a study of OX40 agonist ivuxolimab in advanced cancers. Study-level background: Patients assigned to dose escalation were diagnosed with hepatocellular carcinoma, melanoma, renal cell or head and neck cancer.

V lost 2 bases to trimming and J lost 6 bases; unmatched junction nucleotides: 8. Germline loops: CDR1 SGHTA, CDR2 FQGTGA. CDR3 length equals 16 residues. Patients were ineligible given autoimmune disease history or systemic immunosuppression. Data came from immunoSEQ multiplex PCR; TCRdb stores just in-frame clones and leaves some out. The repertoire holds some 98,000 clones, with about four fifths as singletons. The genes are TRBV7-3 and TRBJ2-2; 8 bases are a match to TRBD2. The TCR originated in an adult with an advanced solid tumor such as melanoma, head and neck, liver or kidney cancer. This specimen was CD4+ or CD8+ T cells sorted from blood, taken in a trial of the OX40 agonist ivuxolimab. The CDR3 DNA sequence: TGTGCCAGCAGCTTACAGAGCGGGAGCAGGGCCGGGGAGCTGTTTTTT. Protein: CASSLQSGSRAGELFF.